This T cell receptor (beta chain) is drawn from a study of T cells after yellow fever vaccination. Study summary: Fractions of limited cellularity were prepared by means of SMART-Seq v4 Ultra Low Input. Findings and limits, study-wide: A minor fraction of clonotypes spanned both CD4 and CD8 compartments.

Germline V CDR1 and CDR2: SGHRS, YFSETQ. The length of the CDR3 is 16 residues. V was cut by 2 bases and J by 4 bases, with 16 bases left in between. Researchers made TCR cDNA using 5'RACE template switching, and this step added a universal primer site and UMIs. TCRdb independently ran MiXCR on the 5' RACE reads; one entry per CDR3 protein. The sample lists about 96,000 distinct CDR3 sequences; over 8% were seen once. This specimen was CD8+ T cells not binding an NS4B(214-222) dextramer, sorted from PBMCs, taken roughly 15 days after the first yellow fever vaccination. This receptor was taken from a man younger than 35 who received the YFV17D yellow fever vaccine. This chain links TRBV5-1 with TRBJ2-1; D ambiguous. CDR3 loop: CASSFHVGQSYNEQFF. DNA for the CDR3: TGCGCCAGCAGCTTTCACGTAGGGCAGTCTTACAATGAGCAGTTCTTC.